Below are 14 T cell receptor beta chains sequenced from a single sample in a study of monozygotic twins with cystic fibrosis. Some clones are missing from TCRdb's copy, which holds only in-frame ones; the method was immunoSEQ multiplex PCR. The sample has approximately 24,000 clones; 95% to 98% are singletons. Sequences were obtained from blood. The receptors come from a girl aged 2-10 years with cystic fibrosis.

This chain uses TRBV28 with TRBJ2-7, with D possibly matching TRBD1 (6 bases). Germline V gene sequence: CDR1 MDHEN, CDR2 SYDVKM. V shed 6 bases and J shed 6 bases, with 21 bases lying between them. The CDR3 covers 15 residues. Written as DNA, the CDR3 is TGTGCCAGCAGCCCGGGACAAAGAAAGCAGGGCGAGCAGTACTTC. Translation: CASSPGQRKQGEQYF.

Written as DNA, the CDR3 is TGTGCCAGCAGCTTGAAGGGGGCCTCCTACGAGCAGTACTTC. It codes for CASSLKGASYEQYF. The chain links TRBV5-8 to TRBJ2-7; the match to TRBD1 covers 7 bases. The CDR3 consists of 14 residues. Trimming cost V 1 base and J 0 bases; bases outside gene matches: 1. Germline CDR1 SGHTS, CDR2 YDEGEE.

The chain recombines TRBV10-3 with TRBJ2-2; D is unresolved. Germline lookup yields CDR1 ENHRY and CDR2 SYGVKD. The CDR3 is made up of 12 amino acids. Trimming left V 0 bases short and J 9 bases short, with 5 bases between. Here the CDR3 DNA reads TGTGCCATCAGTGAGTCGACGAGGGAGCTGTTTTTT. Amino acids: CAISESTRELFF.

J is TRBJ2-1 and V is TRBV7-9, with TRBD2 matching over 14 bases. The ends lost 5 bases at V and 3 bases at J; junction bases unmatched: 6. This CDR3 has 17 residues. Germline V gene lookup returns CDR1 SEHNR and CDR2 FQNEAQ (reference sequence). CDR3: CASSPGLAGEYYNEQFF. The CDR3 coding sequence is TGTGCCAGCAGCCCGGGACTAGCGGGAGAGTACTACAATGAGCAGTTCTTC.

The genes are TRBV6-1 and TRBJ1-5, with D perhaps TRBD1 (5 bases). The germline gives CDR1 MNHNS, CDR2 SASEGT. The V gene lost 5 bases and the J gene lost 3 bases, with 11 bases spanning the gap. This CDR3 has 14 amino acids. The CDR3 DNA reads TGTGCCAGCAGTCTACAGGAATTCAATCAGCCCCAGCATTTT. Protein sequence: CASSLQEFNQPQHF.

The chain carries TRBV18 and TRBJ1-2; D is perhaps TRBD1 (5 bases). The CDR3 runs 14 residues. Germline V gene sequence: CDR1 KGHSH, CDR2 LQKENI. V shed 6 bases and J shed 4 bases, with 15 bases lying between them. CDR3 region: CASSPQTAFYGYTF. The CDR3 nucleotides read TGTGCCAGCTCTCCCCAGACAGCCTTCTATGGCTACACCTTC.

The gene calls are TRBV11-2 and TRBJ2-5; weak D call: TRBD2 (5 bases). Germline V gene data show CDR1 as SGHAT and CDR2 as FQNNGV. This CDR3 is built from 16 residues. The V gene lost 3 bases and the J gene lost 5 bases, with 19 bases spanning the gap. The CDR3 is CASSFLSAGKWETQYF. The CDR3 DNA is TGTGCCAGCAGCTTTTTATCGGCGGGCAAATGGGAGACCCAGTACTTC. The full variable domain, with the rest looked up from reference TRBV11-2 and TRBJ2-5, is EAGVAQSPRYKIIEKRQSVAFWCNPISGHATLYWYQQILGQGPKLLIQFQNNGVVDDSQLPKDRFSAERLKGVDSTLKIQPAKLEDSAVYLCASSFLSAGKWETQYFGPGTRLLVL.

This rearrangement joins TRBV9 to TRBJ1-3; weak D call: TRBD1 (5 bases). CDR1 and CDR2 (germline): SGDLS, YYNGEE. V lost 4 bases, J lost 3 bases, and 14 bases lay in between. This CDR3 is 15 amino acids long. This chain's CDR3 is CASSPRVGFGNTIYF. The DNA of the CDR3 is TGTGCCAGCAGCCCCAGGGTAGGGTTTGGAAACACCATATATTTT. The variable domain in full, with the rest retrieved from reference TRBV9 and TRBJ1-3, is DSGVTQTPKHLITATGQRVTLRCSPRSGDLSVYWYQQSLDQGLQFLIQYYNGEERAKGNILERFSAQQFPDLHSELNLSSLELGDSALYFCASSPRVGFGNTIYFGEGSWLTVV.

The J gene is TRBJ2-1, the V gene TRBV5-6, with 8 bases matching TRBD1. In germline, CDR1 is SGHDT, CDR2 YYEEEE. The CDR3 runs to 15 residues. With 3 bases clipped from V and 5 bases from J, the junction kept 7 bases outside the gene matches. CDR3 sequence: CASSSDRGGDNEQFF. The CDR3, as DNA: TGTGCCAGCAGCTCCGACAGGGGTGGGGACAATGAGCAGTTCTTC.

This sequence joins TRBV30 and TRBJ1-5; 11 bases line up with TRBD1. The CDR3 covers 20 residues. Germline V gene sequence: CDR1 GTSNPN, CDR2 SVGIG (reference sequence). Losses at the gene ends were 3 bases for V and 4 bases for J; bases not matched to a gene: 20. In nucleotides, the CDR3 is TGTGCCTGGAGCCCAGCCCCCGGACAGGGGGCTCGGAATCGGAATCAGCCCCAGCATTTT. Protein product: CAWSPAPGQGARNRNQPQHF.

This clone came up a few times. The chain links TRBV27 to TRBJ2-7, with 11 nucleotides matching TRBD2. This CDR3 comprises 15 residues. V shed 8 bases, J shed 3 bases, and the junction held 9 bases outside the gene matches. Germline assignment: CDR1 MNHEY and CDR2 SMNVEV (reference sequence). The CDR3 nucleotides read TGTGCCAGCCGTATGGGGACTAGCGGAAACTACGAGCAGTACTTC. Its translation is CASRMGTSGNYEQYF.

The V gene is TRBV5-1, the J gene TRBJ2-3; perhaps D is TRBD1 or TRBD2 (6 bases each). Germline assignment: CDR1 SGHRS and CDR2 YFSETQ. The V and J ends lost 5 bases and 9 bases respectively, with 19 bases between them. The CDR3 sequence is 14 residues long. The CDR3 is CASSERGESGTQYF. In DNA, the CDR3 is TGCGCCAGCAGTGAAAGGGGGGAAAGCGGCACGCAGTATTTT.

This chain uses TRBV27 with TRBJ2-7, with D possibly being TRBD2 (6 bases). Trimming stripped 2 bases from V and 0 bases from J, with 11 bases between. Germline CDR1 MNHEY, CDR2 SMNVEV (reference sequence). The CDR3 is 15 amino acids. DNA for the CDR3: TGTGCCAGCAGTTTAAAGCGGGTGATCTCCTACGAGCAGTACTTC. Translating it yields CASSLKRVISYEQYF.

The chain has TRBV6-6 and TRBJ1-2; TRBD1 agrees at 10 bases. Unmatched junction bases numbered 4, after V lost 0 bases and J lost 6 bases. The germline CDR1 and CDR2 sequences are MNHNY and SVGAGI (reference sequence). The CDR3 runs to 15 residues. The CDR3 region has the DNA TGTGCCAGCAGTTACTCAATCGACAGGGGGCATGGCTACACCTTC. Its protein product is CASSYSIDRGHGYTF.